This is a list of T cell receptor beta chains from one sample in a study of blood T cell repertoires in COVID-19. Only in-frame clones appear in the TCRdb table, and some are missing; sequencing was by immunoSEQ multiplex PCR. The sample has some 340,000 clones; roughly 90% are singletons. Specimen: PBMCs or T cells enriched from blood (not recorded which). The receptors were gathered from a woman in her 30s who had been exposed to COVID-19. The CDR3 runs from the conserved cysteine through the conserved F or W. The D gene is left open where the match is weak. Part of the rows lack a size; the others show once, few, many or a class for expanded clones.

J: TRBJ1-4
V: TRBV7-2
size: .
D: TRBD1
DNA: TGTGCCAGCAGCTCTTACTGGACAGGGAAGGGTAATGAAAAACTGTTTTTT
CDR3: CASSSYWTGKGNEKLFF

J: TRBJ2-5
V: TRBV6-5
size: .
D: .
DNA: TGTGCCAGCAGTTCCACAGCGGTCCGGGAGACCCAGTACTTC
CDR3: CASSSTAVRETQYF

J: TRBJ1-2
V: TRBV6-1
size: .
D: TRBD1
DNA: TGTGCCAGCAGTGAAAGTGTCAGGGGGAGGATTAACTATGGCTACACCTTC
CDR3: CASSESVRGRINYGYTF

J: TRBJ2-3
V: TRBV5-1
size: .
D: TRBD1
DNA: TGCGCCAGCAGCTCCGACAGGGGGCGCCTCACAGATACGCAGTATTTT
CDR3: CASSSDRGRLTDTQYF

J: TRBJ1-5
V: TRBV5-1
size: few
D: .
DNA: TGCGCCAGCAGCTCCCTTCGACGGACACTGTATAGCAATCAGCCCCAGCATTTT
CDR3: CASSSLRRTLYSNQPQHF

J: TRBJ2-2
V: TRBV5-1
size: .
D: TRBD2
DNA: TGCGCCAGCAGCTTGGTACTAGCGGGGGGACCGAACACCGGGGAGCTGTTTTTT
CDR3: CASSLVLAGGPNTGELFF

J: TRBJ2-5
V: TRBV4-2
size: .
D: TRBD2
DNA: TGTGCCAGCAGCCAAGGCAGAAGACTAGCGGAACAAGAGACCCAGTACTTC
CDR3: CASSQGRRLAEQETQYF

J: TRBJ2-1
V: TRBV9
size: .
D: TRBD2
DNA: TGTGCCAGCAGCTCGGCGGCTAGCGGGGGGGTGTACAATGAGCAGTTCTTC
CDR3: CASSSAASGGVYNEQFF

J: TRBJ1-1
V: TRBV9
size: .
D: TRBD1
DNA: TGTGCCAGCAGCATTATGGGACAGGGGGCATCTGAAGCTTTCTTT
CDR3: CASSIMGQGASEAFF

J: TRBJ1-2
V: TRBV7-9
size: .
D: TRBD1
DNA: TGTGCCAGCACCGCAATCCCAGGGGGCCTTGATGGCTACACCTTC
CDR3: CASTAIPGGLDGYTF

J: TRBJ1-1
V: TRBV3-1/TRBV3-2
size: .
D: .
DNA: TGTGCCAGCGGGAGGGGTGCCACTGAAGCTTTCTTT
CDR3: CASGRGATEAFF

J: TRBJ1-1
V: TRBV9
size: .
D: .
DNA: TGTGCCAGCAGCACGGGACTCCGGGAGACTGAAGCTTTCTTT
CDR3: CASSTGLRETEAFF

J: TRBJ1-1
V: TRBV24-1
size: .
D: TRBD1
DNA: TGTGCCACCAGTGATCCAGGGGGCAGAAGCACTGAAGCTTTCTTT
CDR3: CATSDPGGRSTEAFF

J: TRBJ1-6
V: TRBV7-2
size: .
D: .
DNA: TGTGCCAGCAGCTTCCCTAGGGCCTCACCTAACCGACTAAATTCACCCCTCCACTTT
CDR3: CASSFPRASPNRLNSPLHF

J: TRBJ2-7
V: TRBV6-5
size: .
D: TRBD1
DNA: TGTGCCAGCAGTTATGCCTCCGGGACAGCCTACGAGCAGTACTTC
CDR3: CASSYASGTAYEQYF

J: TRBJ2-3
V: TRBV7-2
size: .
D: .
DNA: TGTGCCAGCGCGGGCCGGGGCACAGATACGCAGTATTTT
CDR3: CASAGRGTDTQYF

J: TRBJ1-2
V: TRBV2
size: once
D: TRBD1
DNA: TGTGCCAGCAGTCGGACAGGGGATGGCTACACCTTC
CDR3: CASSRTGDGYTF

J: TRBJ1-5
V: TRBV6-5
size: .
D: TRBD1
DNA: TGTGCCAGCAGGCTGACAGGGGCTAGCAATCAGCCCCAGCATTTT
CDR3: CASRLTGASNQPQHF

J: TRBJ1-1
V: TRBV29-1
size: .
D: .
DNA: TGCAGCGGCGACGACTCAGATGTTGCTTTCTTT
CDR3: CSGDDSDVAFF

J: TRBJ2-7
V: TRBV7-2
size: .
D: .
DNA: TGTGCCAGCAGCTTAGCAACCTGGGCGAAACTCTACGAGCAGTACTTC
CDR3: CASSLATWAKLYEQYF

J: TRBJ2-2
V: TRBV11-2
size: .
D: .
DNA: TGTGCCAGCAGCTTAGGTCCAAATCCCACCGGGGAGCTGTTTTTT
CDR3: CASSLGPNPTGELFF

J: TRBJ1-3
V: TRBV11-2
size: few
D: .
DNA: TGTGCCAGCAGCCCCAACACAGGACCTGGAAACACCATATATTTT
CDR3: CASSPNTGPGNTIYF

J: TRBJ1-6
V: TRBV7-9
size: .
D: .
DNA: TGTGCCAGCAGCTTAGGGTCGGGGGGGAATTCACCCCTCCACTTT
CDR3: CASSLGSGGNSPLHF

J: TRBJ2-7
V: TRBV6-2/TRBV6-3
size: .
D: .
DNA: TGTGCCAGCACCCCATTTTCCAGGGTCCACTCCTACGAGCAGTACTTC
CDR3: CASTPFSRVHSYEQYF

J: TRBJ2-7
V: TRBV7-9
size: .
D: .
DNA: TGTGCCAGCAGCTACAGGGACTACGAGCAGTACTTC
CDR3: CASSYRDYEQYF

J: TRBJ1-2
V: TRBV6-5
size: .
D: TRBD1
DNA: TGTGCCAGCACCGGGACAGCGTCTAACTATGGCTACACCTTC
CDR3: CASTGTASNYGYTF

J: TRBJ1-1
V: TRBV10-3
size: .
D: TRBD1
DNA: TGTGCCATCAGCCAGGGGGCGGCAATGAACACTGAAGCTTTCTTT
CDR3: CAISQGAAMNTEAFF

J: TRBJ2-7
V: TRBV12-3/TRBV12-4
size: .
D: TRBD1
DNA: TGTGCCAGCAGCCCGTCGGGACAGGCGGAGCAGTACTTC
CDR3: CASSPSGQAEQYF

J: TRBJ1-2
V: TRBV6-5
size: .
D: .
DNA: TGTGCCAGCTGGTCGTCAGGGAATGGCTACACCTTC
CDR3: CASWSSGNGYTF

J: TRBJ1-2
V: TRBV29-1
size: .
D: .
DNA: TGCAGCGTTGGGTCCGGGGTTAACTATGGCTACACCTTC
CDR3: CSVGSGVNYGYTF

J: TRBJ1-3
V: TRBV19
size: .
D: .
DNA: TGTGCCACCCGGGACATACTCTCTGGAAACACCATATATTTT
CDR3: CATRDILSGNTIYF

J: TRBJ1-3
V: TRBV4-1
size: .
D: TRBD1
DNA: TGCGCCAGCAGCCGGACAGGGGTTCCCTCTGGAAACACCATATATTTT
CDR3: CASSRTGVPSGNTIYF

J: TRBJ2-7
V: TRBV9
size: once
D: .
DNA: TGTGCCAGCAGCGTAGGAGGTACCCTTTACGAGCAGTACTTC
CDR3: CASSVGGTLYEQYF

J: TRBJ1-1
V: TRBV29-1
size: .
D: TRBD1
DNA: TGCAGCGTCGACAGGGTGGGCACTGAAGCTTTCTTT
CDR3: CSVDRVGTEAFF

J: TRBJ1-2
V: TRBV9
size: .
D: .
DNA: TGTGCCAGCAGCGTAGTTTTGTCGGCTAACTATGGCTACACCTTC
CDR3: CASSVVLSANYGYTF

J: TRBJ2-7
V: TRBV5-6
size: .
D: TRBD2
DNA: TGTGCCAGCAGCCCGGGACTAGCGGGGGGCTACGAGCAGTACTTC
CDR3: CASSPGLAGGYEQYF

J: TRBJ2-1
V: TRBV5-1
size: .
D: TRBD2
DNA: TGCGCCAGCAGCCCCGGGACTAGCGGCTACAATGAGCAGTTCTTC
CDR3: CASSPGTSGYNEQFF

J: TRBJ2-7
V: TRBV2
size: .
D: TRBD1
DNA: TGTGCCAGCAGTGAAATAGAGGACAGGGGAACCTACGAGCAGTACTTC
CDR3: CASSEIEDRGTYEQYF

J: TRBJ1-6
V: TRBV5-1
size: .
D: TRBD1
DNA: TGCGCCAGCAGCTTGGAGACGACAGGGTCCTATAATTCACCCCTCCACTTT
CDR3: CASSLETTGSYNSPLHF

J: TRBJ1-2
V: TRBV6-2/TRBV6-3
size: .
D: .
DNA: TGTGCCAGCAGTCCAGGGATTAACTATGGCTACACCTTC
CDR3: CASSPGINYGYTF

J: TRBJ1-4
V: TRBV3-1/TRBV3-2
size: .
D: TRBD1
DNA: TGTGCCAGCAGCCTCACAGGGGGCGAAGGTGAAAAACTGTTTTTT
CDR3: CASSLTGGEGEKLFF

J: TRBJ1-1
V: TRBV7-6
size: .
D: TRBD1
DNA: TGTGCCAGCAGCTTACGCCGACAGGGGGCAGGAATGAACACTGAAGCTTTCTTT
CDR3: CASSLRRQGAGMNTEAFF

J: TRBJ2-2
V: TRBV9
size: .
D: TRBD1
DNA: TGTGCCAGCAGCGTAGGGACAGGGCCCCGAACCGGGGAGCTGTTTTTT
CDR3: CASSVGTGPRTGELFF

J: TRBJ1-2
V: TRBV24-1
size: once
D: .
DNA: TGTGCCACCAGTGATTTCTCCTATGGCTACACCTTC
CDR3: CATSDFSYGYTF

J: TRBJ2-5
V: TRBV30
size: few
D: TRBD2
DNA: TGTGCCCAGACGGGGGGGGCCTACAGGGAGACCCAGTACTTC
CDR3: CAQTGGAYRETQYF

J: TRBJ2-1
V: TRBV6-1
size: .
D: TRBD2
DNA: TGTGCCAGCAGTGAACTGTATCCGGGGGGGGACTACAATGAGCAGTTCTTC
CDR3: CASSELYPGGDYNEQFF

J: TRBJ1-1
V: TRBV12-3/TRBV12-4
size: .
D: .
DNA: TGTGCCAGCAGTAGGGACTTTTCTGAAGCTTTCTTT
CDR3: CASSRDFSEAFF

J: TRBJ1-1
V: TRBV2
size: .
D: TRBD1
DNA: TGTGCCAGCAGCAAAATTCCGGGACAGGGATTCACTGAAGCTTTCTTT
CDR3: CASSKIPGQGFTEAFF

J: TRBJ1-5
V: TRBV5-1
size: .
D: TRBD1
DNA: TGCGCCAGCAGCCCGGGACAGGGTGATCAGCCCCAGCATTTT
CDR3: CASSPGQGDQPQHF

J: TRBJ1-1
V: TRBV3-1/TRBV3-2
size: once
D: .
DNA: TGTGCCAGCAGCCCCCCCGCCCTCAGGGCGGACACTGAAGCTTTCTTT
CDR3: CASSPPALRADTEAFF

J: TRBJ2-5
V: TRBV11-3
size: .
D: TRBD1
DNA: TGTGCCAGCAGCTTATTTAGGTTTTGTTGGACAGGGGGCTTGGAGACCCAGTACTTC
CDR3: CASSLFRFCWTGGLETQYF

J: TRBJ2-2
V: TRBV7-9
size: .
D: .
DNA: TGTGCCAGCAGCGCTCTAGCAGCGAACACCGGGGAGCTGTTTTTT
CDR3: CASSALAANTGELFF

J: TRBJ2-7
V: TRBV6-5
size: .
D: .
DNA: TGTGCCAGCGGAGCAGTGAGCTCCTACGAGCAGTACTTC
CDR3: CASGAVSSYEQYF

J: TRBJ1-1
V: TRBV7-4
size: .
D: .
DNA: TGTGCCAGCAGCAAAAGCATAGAAGCTTTCTTT
CDR3: CASSKSIEAFF

J: TRBJ1-1
V: TRBV7-9
size: .
D: .
DNA: TGTGCCAGCAGCTCCGGGGTCACCACGAACACTGAAGCTTTCTTT
CDR3: CASSSGVTTNTEAFF

J: TRBJ1-4
V: TRBV9
size: .
D: TRBD1
DNA: TGTGCCAGCAGCGGGACAGGGGCTAATGAAAAACTGTTTTTT
CDR3: CASSGTGANEKLFF

J: TRBJ1-2
V: TRBV13
size: .
D: TRBD1
DNA: TGTGCCAGCAGCCAAAGGACAGGGGGCTATGGCTACACCTTC
CDR3: CASSQRTGGYGYTF

J: TRBJ1-5
V: TRBV5-1
size: .
D: .
DNA: TGCGCCAGCAGCGCGGGGGGTACCAATCAGCCCCAGCATTTT
CDR3: CASSAGGTNQPQHF

J: TRBJ1-1
V: TRBV11-2
size: .
D: .
DNA: TGTGCCAGCAGCATCCAGGGGAACACTGAAGCTTTCTTT
CDR3: CASSIQGNTEAFF

J: TRBJ2-2
V: TRBV15
size: .
D: TRBD2
DNA: TGTGCCACCAGCAGAGATCCGATTAGCGGGGGGGCCGACACCGGGGAGCTGTTTTTT
CDR3: CATSRDPISGGADTGELFF